This T cell receptor (beta chain) came from a study of long-term antiretroviral therapy in people with HIV. At survey level, the immunoSEQ assay was run in its v3.0 version. Using immunoSEQ multiplex PCR, the repertoire was profiled, and TCRdb retains in-frame clones only, with some absent. The sample shows around 20,000 clones, 76% of them seen only once. This CDR3 comprises 13 residues. V lost 4 bases and J lost 5, with 11 bases in between. CDR1 MNHNS and CDR2 SASEGT come from the germline V gene. Study findings and constraints: It was not possible to obtain data on ART adherence, viral resistance or therapy changes. HIV repertoire CDR3 lengths ranged less widely than those of controls.

No donor had fewer than one pre-ART PBMC sample or fewer than two post-ART PBMC samples. Comments on this clone: Its specificity is not known.

Sample: unsorted PBMCs, taken 0.5 years before starting antiretroviral therapy. The chain recombines TRBV6-1 with TRBJ2-5; maybe TRBD2 (5 bases). The sequence was collected from a woman aged 50 to 60 with HIV. CDR3 DNA: TGTGCCAGCAGTGTAAACTCGGGGGAGACCCAGTACTTC. Translation: CASSVNSGETQYF.